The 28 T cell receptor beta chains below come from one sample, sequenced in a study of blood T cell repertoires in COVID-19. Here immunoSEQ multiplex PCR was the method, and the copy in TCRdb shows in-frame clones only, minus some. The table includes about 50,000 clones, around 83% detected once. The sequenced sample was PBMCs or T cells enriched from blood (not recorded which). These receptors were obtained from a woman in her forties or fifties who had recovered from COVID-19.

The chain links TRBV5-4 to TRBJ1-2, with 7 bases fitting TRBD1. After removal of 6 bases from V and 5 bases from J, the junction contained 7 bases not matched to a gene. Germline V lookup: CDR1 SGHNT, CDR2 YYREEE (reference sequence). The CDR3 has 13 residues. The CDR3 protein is CASTGQAQYGYTF. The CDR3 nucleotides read TGTGCCAGCACCGGACAGGCCCAATATGGCTACACCTTC.

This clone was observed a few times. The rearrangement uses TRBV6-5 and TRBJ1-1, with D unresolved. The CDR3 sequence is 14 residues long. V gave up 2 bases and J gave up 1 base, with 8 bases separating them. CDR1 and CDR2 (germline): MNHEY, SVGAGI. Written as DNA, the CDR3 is TGTGCCAGCAGTTACGAGGGTGGGAACACTGAAGCTTTCTTT. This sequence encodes CASSYEGGNTEAFF.

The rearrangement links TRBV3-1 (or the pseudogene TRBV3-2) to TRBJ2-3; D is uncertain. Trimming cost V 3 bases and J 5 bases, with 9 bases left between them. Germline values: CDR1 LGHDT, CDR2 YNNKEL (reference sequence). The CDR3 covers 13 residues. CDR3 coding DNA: TGTGCCAGCAGCCACCCGCTAGGAGATACGCAGTATTTT. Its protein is CASSHPLGDTQYF.

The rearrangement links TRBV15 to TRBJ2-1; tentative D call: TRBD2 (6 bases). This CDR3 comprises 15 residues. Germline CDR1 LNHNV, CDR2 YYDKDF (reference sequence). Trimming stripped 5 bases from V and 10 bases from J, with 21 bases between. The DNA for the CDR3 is TGTGCCACCAGCCCCTCCTGGGGGGTGGTGCGGGAGCAGTTCTTC. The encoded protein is CATSPSWGVVREQFF.

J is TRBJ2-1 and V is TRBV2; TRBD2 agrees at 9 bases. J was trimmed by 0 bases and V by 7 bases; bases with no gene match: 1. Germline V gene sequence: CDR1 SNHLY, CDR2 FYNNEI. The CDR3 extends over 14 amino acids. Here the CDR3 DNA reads TGTGCCAGCATGCGGGGGGGCTCCTACAATGAGCAGTTCTTC. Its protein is CASMRGGSYNEQFF.

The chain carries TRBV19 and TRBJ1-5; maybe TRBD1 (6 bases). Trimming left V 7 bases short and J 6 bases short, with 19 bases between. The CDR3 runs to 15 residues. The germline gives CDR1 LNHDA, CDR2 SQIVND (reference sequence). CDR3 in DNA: TGTGCCAGTAACTCTGGACCAGGGGTGCGTCAGCCCCAGCATTTT. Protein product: CASNSGPGVRQPQHF.

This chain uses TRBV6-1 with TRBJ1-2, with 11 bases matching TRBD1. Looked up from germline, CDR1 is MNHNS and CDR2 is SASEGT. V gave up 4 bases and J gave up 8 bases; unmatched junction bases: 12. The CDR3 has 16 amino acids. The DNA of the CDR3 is TGTGCCAGCAGTGTTCCCCCGGGACAGGGGGTCTGGGGCTACACCTTC. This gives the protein CASSVPPGQGVWGYTF.

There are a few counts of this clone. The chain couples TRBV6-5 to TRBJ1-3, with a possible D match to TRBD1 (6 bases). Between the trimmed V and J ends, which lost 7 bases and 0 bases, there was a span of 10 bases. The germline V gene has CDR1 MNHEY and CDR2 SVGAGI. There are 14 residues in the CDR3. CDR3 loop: CASTGGDSGNTIYF. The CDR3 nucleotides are TGTGCCAGCACGGGGGGCGACTCTGGAAACACCATATATTTT.

As DNA, the CDR3 is TGTGCCAGCAGCCCCCCGGGTGTTCGGGAAAAACTGTTTTTT. As protein: CASSPPGVREKLFF. V usage is TRBV7-2 and J usage is TRBJ1-4; D gene uncertain. Germline lookup yields CDR1 SGHTA and CDR2 FQGNSA. V lost 5 bases and J lost 8, with 15 bases in between. This CDR3 has 14 residues.

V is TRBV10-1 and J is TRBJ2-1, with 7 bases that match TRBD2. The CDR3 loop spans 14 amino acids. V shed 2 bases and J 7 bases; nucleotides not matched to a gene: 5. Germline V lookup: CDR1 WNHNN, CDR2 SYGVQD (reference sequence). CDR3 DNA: TGCGCCAGCAGTGAGAGGCAGGGAGGGAATGAGCAGTTCTTC. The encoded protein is CASSERQGGNEQFF.

This CDR3 reads CASSPVSSGTEAFF. CDR3 coding DNA: TGTGCCAGCTCACCAGTGTCATCGGGAACTGAAGCTTTCTTT. This rearrangement joins TRBV18 to TRBJ1-1; the D is unclear. Germline lookup yields CDR1 KGHSH and CDR2 LQKENI. The CDR3 loop spans 14 amino acids. Between the trimmed V and J ends, which lost 2 bases and 5 bases, there was a span of 12 bases.

The CDR3 DNA sequence: TGTGCCAGCTCACCTGCCTTGGGCGCCTATGGAAACACCATATATTTT. Its translation: CASSPALGAYGNTIYF. The chain uses TRBV18 and TRBJ1-3; D is ambiguous. The CDR3 has 16 residues. Germline-derived CDR1 and CDR2 are KGHSH and LQKENI. Trimming left V 3 bases short and J 3 bases short, with 15 bases between.

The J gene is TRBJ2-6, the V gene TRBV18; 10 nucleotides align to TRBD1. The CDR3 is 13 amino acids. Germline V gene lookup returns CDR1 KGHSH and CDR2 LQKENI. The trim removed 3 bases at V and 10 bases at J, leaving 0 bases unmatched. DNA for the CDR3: TGTGCCAGCTCACCGGGACAGGGGAACGTCCTGACTTTC. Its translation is CASSPGQGNVLTF.

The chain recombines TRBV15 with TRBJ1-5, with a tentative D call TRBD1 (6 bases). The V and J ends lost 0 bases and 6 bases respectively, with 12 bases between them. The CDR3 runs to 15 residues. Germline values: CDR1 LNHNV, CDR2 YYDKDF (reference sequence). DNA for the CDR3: TGTGCCACCAGCAGAGATATCGGCAGGGGTCAGCCCCAGCATTTT. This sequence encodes CATSRDIGRGQPQHF.

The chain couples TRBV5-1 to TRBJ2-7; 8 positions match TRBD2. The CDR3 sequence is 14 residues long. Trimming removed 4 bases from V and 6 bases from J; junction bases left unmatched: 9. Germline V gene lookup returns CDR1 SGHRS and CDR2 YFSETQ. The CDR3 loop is CASSPMREVREQYF. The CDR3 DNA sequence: TGCGCCAGCAGCCCGATGCGGGAGGTTCGCGAGCAGTACTTC.

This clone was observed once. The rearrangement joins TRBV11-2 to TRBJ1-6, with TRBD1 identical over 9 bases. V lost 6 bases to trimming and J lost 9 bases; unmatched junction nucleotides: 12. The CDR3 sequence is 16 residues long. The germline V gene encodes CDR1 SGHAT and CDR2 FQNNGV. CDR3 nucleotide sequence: TGTGCCAGCAGTATTTCCTCCGGGACAGGGCTTTCACCCCTCCACTTT. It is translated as CASSISSGTGLSPLHF.

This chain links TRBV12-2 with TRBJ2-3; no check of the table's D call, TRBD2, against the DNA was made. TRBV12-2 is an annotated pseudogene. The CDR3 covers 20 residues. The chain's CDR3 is CASRPLASSGGNFDTDTQYF. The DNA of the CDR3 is TGTGCAAGTCGCCCCCTGGCCTCTAGCGGGGGAAACTTCGACACAGATACGCAGTATTTT.

This CDR3 reads CASSQVNNSPLHF. As DNA, the CDR3 is TGTGCCAGCAGTCAGGTTAATAATTCACCCCTCCACTTT. The chain carries TRBV7-3 and TRBJ1-6, with D unclear. Germline V gene lookup returns CDR1 SGHTA and CDR2 FQGTGA. CDR3 length equals 13 residues. V was cut by 6 bases and J by 5 bases, with 8 bases left in between.

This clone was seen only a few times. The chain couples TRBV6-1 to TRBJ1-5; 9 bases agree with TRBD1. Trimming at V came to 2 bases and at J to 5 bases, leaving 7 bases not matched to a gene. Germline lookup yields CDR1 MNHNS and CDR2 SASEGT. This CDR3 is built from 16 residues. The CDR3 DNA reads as TGTGCCAGCAGTGAATACAGGGGGCTCGGATATCAGCCCCAGCATTTT. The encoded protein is CASSEYRGLGYQPQHF.

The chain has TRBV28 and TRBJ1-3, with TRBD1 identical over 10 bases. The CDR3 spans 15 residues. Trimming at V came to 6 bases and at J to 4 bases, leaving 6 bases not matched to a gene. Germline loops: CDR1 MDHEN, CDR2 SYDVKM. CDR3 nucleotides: TGTGCCAGCAGCCCACCGGGACAGGGGGGAAACACCATATATTTT. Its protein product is CASSPPGQGGNTIYF.

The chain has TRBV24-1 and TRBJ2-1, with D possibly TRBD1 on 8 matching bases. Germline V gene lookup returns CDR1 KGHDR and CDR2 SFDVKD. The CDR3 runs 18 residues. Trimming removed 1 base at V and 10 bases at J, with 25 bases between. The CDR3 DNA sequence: TGTGCCACCAGTGATTTATCCCCCCTACAGGGGGGGAGGGAAGAGCAGTTCTTC. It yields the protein CATSDLSPLQGGREEQFF.

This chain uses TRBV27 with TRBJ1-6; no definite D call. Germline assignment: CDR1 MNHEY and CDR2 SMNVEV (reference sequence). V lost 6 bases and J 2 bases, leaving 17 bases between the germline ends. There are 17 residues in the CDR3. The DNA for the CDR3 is TGTGCCAGCAGCCGAGGACGTGGGAGGCCCTATAATTCACCCCTCCACTTT. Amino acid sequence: CASSRGRGRPYNSPLHF.

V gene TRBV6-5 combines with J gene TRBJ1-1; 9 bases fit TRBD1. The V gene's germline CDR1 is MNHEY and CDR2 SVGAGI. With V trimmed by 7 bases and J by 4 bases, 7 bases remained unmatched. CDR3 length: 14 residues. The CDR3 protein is CASNNLQGATEAFF. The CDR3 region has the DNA TGTGCCAGCAATAACCTACAGGGGGCCACTGAAGCTTTCTTT.

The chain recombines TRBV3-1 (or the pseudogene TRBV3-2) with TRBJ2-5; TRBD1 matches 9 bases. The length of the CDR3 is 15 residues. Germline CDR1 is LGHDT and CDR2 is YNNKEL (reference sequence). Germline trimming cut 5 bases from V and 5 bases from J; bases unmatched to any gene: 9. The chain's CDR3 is CASSFRDRAMETQYF. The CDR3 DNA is TGTGCCAGCAGCTTTAGGGACAGGGCCATGGAGACCCAGTACTTC.

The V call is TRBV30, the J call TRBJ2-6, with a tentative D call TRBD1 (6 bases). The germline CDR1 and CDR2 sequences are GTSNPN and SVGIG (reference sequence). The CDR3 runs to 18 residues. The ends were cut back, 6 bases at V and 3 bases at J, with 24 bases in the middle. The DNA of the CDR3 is TGTGCCTGCCCCCATGAGGACAGTCCCTTTGGTGGGGCCAACGTCCTGACTTTC. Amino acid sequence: CACPHEDSPFGGANVLTF.

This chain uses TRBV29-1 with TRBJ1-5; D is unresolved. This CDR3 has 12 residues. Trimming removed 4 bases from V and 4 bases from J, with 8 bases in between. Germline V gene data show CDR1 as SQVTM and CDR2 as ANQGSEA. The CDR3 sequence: CSVGAVNQPQHF. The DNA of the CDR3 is TGCAGCGTTGGGGCAGTAAATCAGCCCCAGCATTTT.

CDR3 amino acids: CASSLMWRLAGARETQYF. The CDR3 DNA reads TGTGCCAGCAGCTTGATGTGGAGGCTAGCGGGAGCACGGGAGACCCAGTACTTC. This chain joins TRBV5-8 and TRBJ2-5; TRBD2 matches at 10 bases. There are 18 residues in the CDR3. Germline V gene data show CDR1 as SGHTS and CDR2 as YDEGEE. V lost 1 base to trimming and J lost 5 bases; unmatched junction nucleotides: 14.

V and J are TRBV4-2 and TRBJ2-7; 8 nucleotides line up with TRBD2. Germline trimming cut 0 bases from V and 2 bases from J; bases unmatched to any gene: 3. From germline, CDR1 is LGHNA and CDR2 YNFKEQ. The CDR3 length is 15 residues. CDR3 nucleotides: TGTGCCAGCAGCCAAGAGGATAGCGGGGCCTACGAGCAGTACTTC. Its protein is CASSQEDSGAYEQYF.